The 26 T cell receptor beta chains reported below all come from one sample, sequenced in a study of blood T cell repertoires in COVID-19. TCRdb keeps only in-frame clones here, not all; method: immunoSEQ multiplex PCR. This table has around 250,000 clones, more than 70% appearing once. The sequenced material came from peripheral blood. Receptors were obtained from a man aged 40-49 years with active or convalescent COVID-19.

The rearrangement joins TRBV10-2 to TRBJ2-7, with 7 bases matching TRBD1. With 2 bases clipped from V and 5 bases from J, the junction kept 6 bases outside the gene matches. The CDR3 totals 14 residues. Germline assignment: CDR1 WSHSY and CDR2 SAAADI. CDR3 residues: CASSETKQGDEQYF. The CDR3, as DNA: TGCGCCAGCAGTGAGACGAAGCAGGGGGACGAGCAGTACTTC.

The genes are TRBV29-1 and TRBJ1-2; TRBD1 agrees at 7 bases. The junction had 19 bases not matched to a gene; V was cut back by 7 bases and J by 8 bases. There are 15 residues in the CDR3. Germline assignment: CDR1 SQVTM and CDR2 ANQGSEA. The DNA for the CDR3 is TGCAGCGCAAAATCACAGGGGCGAATACACAACGGCTACACCTTC. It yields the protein CSAKSQGRIHNGYTF. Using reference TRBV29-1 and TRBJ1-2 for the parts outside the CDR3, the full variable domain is SAVISQKPSRDICQRGTSLTIQCQVDSQVTMMFWYRQQPGQSLTLIATANQGSEATYESGFVIDKFPISRPNLTFSTLTVSNMSPEDSSIYLCSAKSQGRIHNGYTFGSGTRLTVV.

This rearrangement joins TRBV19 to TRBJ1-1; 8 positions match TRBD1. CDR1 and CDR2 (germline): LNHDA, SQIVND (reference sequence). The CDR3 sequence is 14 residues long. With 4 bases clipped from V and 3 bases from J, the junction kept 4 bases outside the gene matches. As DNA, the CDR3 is TGTGCCAGTAGTACATACAGGGGGGACACTGAAGCTTTCTTT. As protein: CASSTYRGDTEAFF.

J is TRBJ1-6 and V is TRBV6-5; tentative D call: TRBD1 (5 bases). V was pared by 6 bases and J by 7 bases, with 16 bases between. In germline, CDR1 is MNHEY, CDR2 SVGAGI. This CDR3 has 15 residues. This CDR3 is CASRRPQGGNSPLHF. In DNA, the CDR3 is TGTGCCAGCAGACGTCCGCAGGGTGGAAATTCACCCCTCCACTTT.

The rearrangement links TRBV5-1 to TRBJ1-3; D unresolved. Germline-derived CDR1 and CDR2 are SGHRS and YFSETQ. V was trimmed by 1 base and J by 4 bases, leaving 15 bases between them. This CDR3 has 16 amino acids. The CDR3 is CASSLPSLSAGNTIYF. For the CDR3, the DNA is TGCGCCAGCAGCTTGCCGTCCCTCTCCGCGGGAAACACCATATATTTT.

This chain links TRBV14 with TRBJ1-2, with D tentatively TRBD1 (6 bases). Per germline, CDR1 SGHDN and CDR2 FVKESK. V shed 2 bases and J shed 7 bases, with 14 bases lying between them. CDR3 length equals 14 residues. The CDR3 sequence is CASSQQTGLGGYTF. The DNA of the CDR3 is TGTGCCAGCAGCCAACAGACAGGCCTGGGTGGCTACACCTTC.

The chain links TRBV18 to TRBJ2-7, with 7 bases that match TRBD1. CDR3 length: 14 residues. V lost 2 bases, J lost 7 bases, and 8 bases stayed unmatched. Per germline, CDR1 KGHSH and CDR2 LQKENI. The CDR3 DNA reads TGTGCCAGCTCACCAGACAGGGTAAAAGGAGAGCAGTACTTC. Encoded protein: CASSPDRVKGEQYF.

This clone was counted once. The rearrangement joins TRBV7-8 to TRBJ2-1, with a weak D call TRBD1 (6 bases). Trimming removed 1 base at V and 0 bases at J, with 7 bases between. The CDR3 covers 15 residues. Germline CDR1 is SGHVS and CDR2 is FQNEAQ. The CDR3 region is CASSLEDSSYNEQFF. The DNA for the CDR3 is TGTGCCAGCAGCTTAGAGGACAGCTCCTACAATGAGCAGTTCTTC.

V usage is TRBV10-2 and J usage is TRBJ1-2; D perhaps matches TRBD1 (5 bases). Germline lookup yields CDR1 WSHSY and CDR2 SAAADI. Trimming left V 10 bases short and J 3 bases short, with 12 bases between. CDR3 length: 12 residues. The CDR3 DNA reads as TGCGCCACCGGGACGGGAGACTATGGCTACACCTTC. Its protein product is CATGTGDYGYTF.

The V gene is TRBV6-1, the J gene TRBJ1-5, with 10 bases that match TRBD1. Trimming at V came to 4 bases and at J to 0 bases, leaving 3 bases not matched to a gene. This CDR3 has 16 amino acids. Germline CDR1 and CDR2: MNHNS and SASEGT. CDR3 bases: TGTGCCAGCAGTGGGACAGGGGGATATAGCAATCAGCCCCAGCATTTT. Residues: CASSGTGGYSNQPQHF.

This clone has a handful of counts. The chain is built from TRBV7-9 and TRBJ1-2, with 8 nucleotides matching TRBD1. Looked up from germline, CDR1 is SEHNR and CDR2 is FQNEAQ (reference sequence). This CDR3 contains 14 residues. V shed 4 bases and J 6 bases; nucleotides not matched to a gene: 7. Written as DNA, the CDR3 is TGTGCCAGCAGCTGGTGGACAGGGAATCATGGCTACACCTTC. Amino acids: CASSWWTGNHGYTF.

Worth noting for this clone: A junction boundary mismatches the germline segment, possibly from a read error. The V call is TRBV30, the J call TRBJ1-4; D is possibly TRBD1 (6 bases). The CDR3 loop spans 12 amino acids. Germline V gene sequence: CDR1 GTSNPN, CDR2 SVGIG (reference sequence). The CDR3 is CAWSVQGGHQGF. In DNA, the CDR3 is TGTGCCTGGAGTGTCCAAGGGGGACACCAGGGTTTT. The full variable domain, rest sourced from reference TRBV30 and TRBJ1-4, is SQTIHQWPATLVQPVGSPLSLECTVEGTSNPNLYWYRQAAGRGLQLLFYSVGIGQISSEVPQNLSASRPQDRQFILSSKKLLLSDSGFYLCAWSVQGGHQGFGSGTQLSVL.

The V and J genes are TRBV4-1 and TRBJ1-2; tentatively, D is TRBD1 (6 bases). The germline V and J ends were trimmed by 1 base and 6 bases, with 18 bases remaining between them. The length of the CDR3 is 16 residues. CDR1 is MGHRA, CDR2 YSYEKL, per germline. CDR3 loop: CASSQGQGTPRDGYTF. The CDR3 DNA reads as TGCGCCAGCAGCCAAGGGCAGGGGACGCCCCGAGATGGCTACACCTTC.

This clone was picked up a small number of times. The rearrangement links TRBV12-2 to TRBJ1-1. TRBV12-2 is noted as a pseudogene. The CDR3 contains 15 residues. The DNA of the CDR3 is TGTGCAAGTCGCCCCACCGGGACTACAGACACTGAAGCTTTCTTT. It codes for CASRPTGTTDTEAFF.

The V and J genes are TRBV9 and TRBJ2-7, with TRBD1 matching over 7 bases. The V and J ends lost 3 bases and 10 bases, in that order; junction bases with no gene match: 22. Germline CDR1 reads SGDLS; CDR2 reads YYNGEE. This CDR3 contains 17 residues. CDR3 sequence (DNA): TGTGCCAGCAGCGGGGACAGCGCTCCTACTTTACTAAATCCCCAGTACTTC. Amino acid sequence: CASSGDSAPTLLNPQYF.

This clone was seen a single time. In nucleotides, the CDR3 is TGTGCCAGTAGTACCGGGACAGGGCCATCCTATGGCTACACCTTC. Protein: CASSTGTGPSYGYTF. The genes are TRBV19 and TRBJ1-2, with TRBD1 identical over 9 bases. Per germline, CDR1 LNHDA and CDR2 SQIVND (reference sequence). With V trimmed by 4 bases and J by 4 bases, 7 bases remained unmatched. This CDR3 comprises 15 residues.

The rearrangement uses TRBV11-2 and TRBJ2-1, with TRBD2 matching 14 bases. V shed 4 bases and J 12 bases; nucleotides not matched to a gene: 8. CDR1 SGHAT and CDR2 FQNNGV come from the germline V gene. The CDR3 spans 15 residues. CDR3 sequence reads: CASSSGLAGDGAQFF. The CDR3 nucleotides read TGTGCCAGCAGCTCGGGACTAGCGGGAGACGGGGCGCAGTTCTTC.

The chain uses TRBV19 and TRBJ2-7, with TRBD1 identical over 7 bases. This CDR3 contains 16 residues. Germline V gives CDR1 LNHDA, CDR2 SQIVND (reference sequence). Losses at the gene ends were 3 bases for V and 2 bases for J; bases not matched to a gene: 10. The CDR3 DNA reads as TGTGCCAGTAGTATGACCGGGACAGCCACCCCCTACGAGCAGTACTTC. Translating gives CASSMTGTATPYEQYF.

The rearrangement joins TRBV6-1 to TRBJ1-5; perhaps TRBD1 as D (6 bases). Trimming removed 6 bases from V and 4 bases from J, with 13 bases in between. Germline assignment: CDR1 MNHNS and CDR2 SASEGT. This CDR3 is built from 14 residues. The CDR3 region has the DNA TGTGCCAGCAGCCCGGACAGTACAAATCAGCCCCAGCATTTT. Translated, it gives CASSPDSTNQPQHF.

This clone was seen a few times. The CDR3 region is CASSHSSSGESYEQYF. The CDR3 DNA reads TGCGCCAGCAGCCATTCGTCTAGCGGGGAGAGCTACGAGCAGTACTTC. The V and J genes are TRBV4-3 and TRBJ2-7; the match to TRBD2 covers 9 bases. The J segment lost 3 bases and the V segment lost 3 bases, leaving 9 bases of the junction unmatched. CDR3 size: 16 residues. The V gene's germline CDR1 is LGHNA and CDR2 YSLEER.

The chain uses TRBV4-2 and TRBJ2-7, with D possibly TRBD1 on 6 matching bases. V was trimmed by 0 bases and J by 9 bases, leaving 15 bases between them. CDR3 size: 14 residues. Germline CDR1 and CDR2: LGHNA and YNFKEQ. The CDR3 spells CASSQDAGVVGQYF. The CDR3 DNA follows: TGTGCCAGCAGCCAAGATGCAGGGGTGGTCGGGCAGTACTTC.

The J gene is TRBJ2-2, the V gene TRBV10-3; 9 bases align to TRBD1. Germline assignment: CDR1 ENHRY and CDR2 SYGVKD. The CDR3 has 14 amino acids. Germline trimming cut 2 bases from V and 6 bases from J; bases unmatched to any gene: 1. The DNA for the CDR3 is TGTGCCATCAGTGAGCGACAGGGGGCCGGGGAGCTGTTTTTT. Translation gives CAISERQGAGELFF.

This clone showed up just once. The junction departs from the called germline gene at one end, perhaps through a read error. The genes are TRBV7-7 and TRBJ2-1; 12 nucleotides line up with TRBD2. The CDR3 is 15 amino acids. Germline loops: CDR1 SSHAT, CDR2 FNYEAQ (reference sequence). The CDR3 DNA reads TGTGCTAGCAGCTTTGGACTAGCGGGATCAAATGAGCAGTTCTTC. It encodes CASSFGLAGSNEQFF.

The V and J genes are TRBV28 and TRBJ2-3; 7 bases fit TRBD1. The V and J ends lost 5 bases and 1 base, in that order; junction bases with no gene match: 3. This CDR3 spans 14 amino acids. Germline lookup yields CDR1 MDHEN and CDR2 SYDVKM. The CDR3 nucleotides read TGTGCCAGCAGTCCGGGACAGCGCACAGATACGCAGTATTTT. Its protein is CASSPGQRTDTQYF.

The DNA for the CDR3 is TGTGCCAGTAGTCATTTTGGGACAGGGAACCCCAAAAACATTCAGTACTTC. This gives the protein CASSHFGTGNPKNIQYF. The chain is built from TRBV19 and TRBJ2-4, with 9 bases fitting TRBD1. V shed 5 bases, J shed 2 bases, and the junction held 10 bases outside the gene matches. CDR1 and CDR2 from the germline V gene are LNHDA and SQIVND (reference sequence). The CDR3 is 17 residues long.

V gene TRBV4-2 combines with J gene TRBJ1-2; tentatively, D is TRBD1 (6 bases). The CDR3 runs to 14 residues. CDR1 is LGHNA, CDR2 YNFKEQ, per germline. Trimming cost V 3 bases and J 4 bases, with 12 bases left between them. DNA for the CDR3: TGTGCCAGCAGCCAGGAAACAGGGACCTATGGCTACACCTTC. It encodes CASSQETGTYGYTF.